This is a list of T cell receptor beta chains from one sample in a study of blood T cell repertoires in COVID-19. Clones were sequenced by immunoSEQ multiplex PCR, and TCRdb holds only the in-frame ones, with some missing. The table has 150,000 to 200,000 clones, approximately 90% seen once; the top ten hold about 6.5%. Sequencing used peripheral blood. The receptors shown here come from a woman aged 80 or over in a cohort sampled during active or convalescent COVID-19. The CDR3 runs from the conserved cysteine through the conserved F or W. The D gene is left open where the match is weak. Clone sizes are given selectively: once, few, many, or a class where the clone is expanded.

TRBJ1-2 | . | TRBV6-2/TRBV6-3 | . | CASSLHVRYGYTF | TGTGCCAGCAGTTTGCATGTTCGGTATGGCTACACCTTC
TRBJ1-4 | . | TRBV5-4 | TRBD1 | CASSTAGGASNEKLFF | TGTGCCAGCAGCACAGCAGGGGGCGCATCTAATGAAAAACTGTTTTTT
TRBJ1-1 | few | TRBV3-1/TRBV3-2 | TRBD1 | CASSATGAMNTEAFF | TGTGCCAGCAGCGCTACAGGGGCAATGAACACTGAAGCTTTCTTT
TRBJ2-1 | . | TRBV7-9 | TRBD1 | CASSRDRHNEQFF | TGTGCCAGCAGCCGGGACAGACACAATGAGCAGTTCTTC
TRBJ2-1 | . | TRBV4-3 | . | CASSQGLRGRGRDEQFF | TGCGCCAGCAGCCAAGGCTTGAGAGGGCGTGGGCGCGATGAGCAGTTCTTC
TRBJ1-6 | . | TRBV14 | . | CASSQASSQGVYNSPLHF | TGTGCCAGCAGCCAAGCCTCCTCTCAAGGGGTGTATAATTCACCCCTCCACTTT
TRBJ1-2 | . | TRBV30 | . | CAWSRNRVYGYTF | TGTGCCTGGAGTCGGAACAGGGTCTATGGCTACACCTTC
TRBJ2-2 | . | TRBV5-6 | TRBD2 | CASSLGVLAGGPSTGELFF | TGTGCCAGCAGCTTGGGGGTCCTAGCGGGGGGGCCGAGTACCGGGGAGCTGTTTTTT
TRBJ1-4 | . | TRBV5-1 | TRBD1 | CASSLGGQGASKLFF | TGCGCCAGCAGCTTGGGTGGACAGGGGGCTTCAAAACTGTTTTTT
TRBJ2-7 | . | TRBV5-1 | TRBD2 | CASSSSGGPYEQYF | TGCGCCAGCAGCTCTAGCGGGGGGCCGTACGAGCAGTACTTC
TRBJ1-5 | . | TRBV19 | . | CASSIPQKFTGNQPQHF | TGTGCCAGTAGTATACCCCAAAAATTCACGGGCAATCAGCCCCAGCATTTT
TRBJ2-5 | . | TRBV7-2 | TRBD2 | CASSLAGTSQETQYF | TGTGCCAGCAGCCTCGCGGGGACTAGCCAAGAGACCCAGTACTTC
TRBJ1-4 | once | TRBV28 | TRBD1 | CASTYAGTGNEKLFF | TGTGCCAGCACATACGCCGGGACAGGAAATGAAAAACTGTTTTTT
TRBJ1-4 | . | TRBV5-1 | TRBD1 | CASSLGGRVEEKLFF | TGCGCCAGCAGCCTAGGGGGCAGGGTCGAGGAAAAACTGTTTTTT
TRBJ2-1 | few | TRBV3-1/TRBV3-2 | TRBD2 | CASSQFLAGAGNEQFF | TGTGCCAGCAGCCAATTCCTAGCGGGAGCCGGAAATGAGCAGTTCTTC
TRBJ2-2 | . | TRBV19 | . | CASSIGPVSTGELFF | TGTGCCAGTAGTATTGGCCCTGTTTCAACCGGGGAGCTGTTTTTT
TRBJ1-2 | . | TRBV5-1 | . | CASSLGGDYGYTF | TGCGCCAGCAGCTTAGGGGGGGACTATGGCTACACCTTC
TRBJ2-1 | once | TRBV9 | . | CASSVAMDTNEQFF | TGTGCCAGCAGCGTAGCTATGGACACCAATGAGCAGTTCTTC
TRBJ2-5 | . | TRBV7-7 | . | CASSLGRQGRGETQYF | TGTGCCAGCAGCTTAGGGCGCCAGGGTCGCGGAGAGACCCAGTACTTC
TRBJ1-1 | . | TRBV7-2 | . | CASSSQGTNTEAFF | TGTGCCAGCAGCTCGCAGGGAACCAACACTGAAGCTTTCTTT
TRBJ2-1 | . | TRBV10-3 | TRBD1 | CAIRAGQGMDEQFF | TGTGCCATCAGAGCCGGACAGGGTATGGATGAGCAGTTCTTC
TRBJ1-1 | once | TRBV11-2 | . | CASSSRSTMNTEAFF | TGTGCCAGCAGCTCCCGGTCGACTATGAACACTGAAGCTTTCTTT
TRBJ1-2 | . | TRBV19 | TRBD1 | CASLDRGLSHYGYTF | TGTGCCAGTCTCGACAGGGGGCTTTCTCACTATGGCTACACCTTC
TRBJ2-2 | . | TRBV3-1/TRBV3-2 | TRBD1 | CASSPTGGANTGELFF | TGTGCCAGCAGTCCGACAGGGGGCGCGAACACCGGGGAGCTGTTTTTT
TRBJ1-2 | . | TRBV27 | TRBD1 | CASSLSAGQTILGYTF | TGTGCCAGCAGTTTATCTGCGGGACAGACTATATTGGGCTACACCTTC
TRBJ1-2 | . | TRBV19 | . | CASSPTPRDGYTF | TGTGCCAGTAGTCCCACCCCACGGGATGGCTACACCTTC
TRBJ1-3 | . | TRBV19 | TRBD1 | CASSSWDRRNTIYF | TGTGCCAGTAGTTCCTGGGACAGAAGAAACACCATATATTTT
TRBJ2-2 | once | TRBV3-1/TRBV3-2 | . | CASSPSSVGELFF | TGTGCCAGCAGCCCTTCTTCCGTCGGGGAGCTGTTTTTT
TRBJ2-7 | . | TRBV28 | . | CASGTPPYEQYF | TGTGCCAGCGGCACACCTCCCTACGAGCAGTACTTC
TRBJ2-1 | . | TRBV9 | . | CASSVGGGYSSYNEQFF | TGTGCCAGCAGCGTAGGCGGGGGCTACAGCTCCTACAATGAGCAGTTCTTC
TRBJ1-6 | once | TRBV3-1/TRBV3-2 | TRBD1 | CASSPAGGTSPLHF | TGTGCCAGCAGCCCAGCAGGGGGGACTTCACCCCTCCACTTT
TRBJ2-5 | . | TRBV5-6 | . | CASSLRSGETQYF | TGTGCCAGCAGCTTGAGGTCGGGGGAGACCCAGTACTTC
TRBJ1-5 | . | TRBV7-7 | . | CASSLAFGQPQHF | TGTGCCAGCAGCTTAGCGTTCGGGCAGCCCCAGCATTTT